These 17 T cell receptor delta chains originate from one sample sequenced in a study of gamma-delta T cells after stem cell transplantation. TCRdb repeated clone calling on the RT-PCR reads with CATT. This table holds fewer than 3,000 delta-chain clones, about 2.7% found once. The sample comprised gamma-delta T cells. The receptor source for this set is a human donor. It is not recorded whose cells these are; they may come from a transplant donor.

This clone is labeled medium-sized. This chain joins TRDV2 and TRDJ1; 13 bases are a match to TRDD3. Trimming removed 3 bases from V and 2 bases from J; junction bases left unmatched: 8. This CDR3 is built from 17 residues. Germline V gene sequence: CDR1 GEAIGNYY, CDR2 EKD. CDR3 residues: CACDSILGDTRTDKLIF. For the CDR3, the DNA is TGTGCCTGTGACTCTATACTGGGGGATACGCGGACCGATAAACTCATCTTT.

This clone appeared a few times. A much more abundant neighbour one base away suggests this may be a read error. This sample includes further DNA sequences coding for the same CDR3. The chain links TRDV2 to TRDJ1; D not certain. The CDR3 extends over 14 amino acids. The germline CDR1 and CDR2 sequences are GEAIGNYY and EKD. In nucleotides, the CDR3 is TGCGCCTGTGACACCGTGGTGGACGCCGATAAACTCATCTTT. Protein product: CACDTVVDADKLIF.

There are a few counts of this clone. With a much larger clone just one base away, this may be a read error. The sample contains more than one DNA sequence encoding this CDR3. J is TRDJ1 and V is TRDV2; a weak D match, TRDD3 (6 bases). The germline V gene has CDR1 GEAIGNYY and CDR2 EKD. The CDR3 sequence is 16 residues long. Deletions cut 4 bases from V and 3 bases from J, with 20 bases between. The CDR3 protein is CACDPLGNPDADKLIF. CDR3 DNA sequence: TGTGCCTGTGATCCCCTGGGGAATCCCGACGCCGATAAACTCATCTTT.

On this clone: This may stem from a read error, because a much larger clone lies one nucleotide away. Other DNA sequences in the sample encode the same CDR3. The CDR3 loop is CACDRIGPKTDKLIF. The CDR3 DNA sequence: TGTGCCTGTGACAGGATTGGTCCCAAGACCGATAAACTCATCTTT. This sequence joins TRDV2 and TRDJ1; the D is unclear. The CDR3 totals 15 residues. From germline, CDR1 is GEAIGNYY and CDR2 EKD. Trimming pared 2 bases from V and 2 bases from J, leaving 14 bases between.

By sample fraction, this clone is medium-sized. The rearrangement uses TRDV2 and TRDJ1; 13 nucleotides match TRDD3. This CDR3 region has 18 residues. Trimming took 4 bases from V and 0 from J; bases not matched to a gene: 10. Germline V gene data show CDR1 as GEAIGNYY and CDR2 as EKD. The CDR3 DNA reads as TGTGCCTGTGATTCCTTACTGGGGGATACGCAGTACACCGATAAACTCATCTTT. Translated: CACDSLLGDTQYTDKLIF.

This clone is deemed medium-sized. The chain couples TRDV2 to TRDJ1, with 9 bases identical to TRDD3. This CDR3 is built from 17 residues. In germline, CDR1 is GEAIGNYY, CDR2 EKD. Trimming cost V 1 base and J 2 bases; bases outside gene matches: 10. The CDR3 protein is CACDTLGDILGTDKLIF. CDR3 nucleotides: TGTGCCTGTGACACATTGGGGGATATACTAGGTACCGATAAACTCATCTTT.

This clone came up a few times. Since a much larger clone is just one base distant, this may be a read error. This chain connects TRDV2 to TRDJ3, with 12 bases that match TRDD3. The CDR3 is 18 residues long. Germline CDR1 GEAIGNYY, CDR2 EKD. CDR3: CACDTILGDTWGTRQMFF. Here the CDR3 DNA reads TGTGCCTGTGACACGATACTGGGGGATACCTGGGGCACCCGACAGATGTTTTTC.

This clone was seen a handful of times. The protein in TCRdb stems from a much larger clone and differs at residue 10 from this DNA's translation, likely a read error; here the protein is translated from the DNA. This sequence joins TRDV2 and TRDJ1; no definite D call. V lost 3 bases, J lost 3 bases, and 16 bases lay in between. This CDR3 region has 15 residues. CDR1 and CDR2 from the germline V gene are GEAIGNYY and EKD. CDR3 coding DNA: TGTGCCTGTGACCAGGTGGCCTCGGGCGCCGATAAACTCATCTTT. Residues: CACDQVASGADKLIF.

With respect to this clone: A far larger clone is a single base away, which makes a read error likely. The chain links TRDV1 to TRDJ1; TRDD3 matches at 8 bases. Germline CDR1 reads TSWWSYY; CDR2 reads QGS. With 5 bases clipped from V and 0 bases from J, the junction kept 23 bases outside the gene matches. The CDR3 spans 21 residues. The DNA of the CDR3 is TGTGCTCTTGGGAGGGCTACGAGAGTGTCACTGGGGGCCTGGTACACCGATAAACTCATCTTT. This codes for CALGRATRVSLGAWYTDKLIF.

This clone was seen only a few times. CDR3 amino acids: CACDPLGDTPSSWDTRQMFF. The DNA for the CDR3 is TGTGCCTGTGACCCACTGGGGGATACCCCCAGCTCCTGGGACACCCGACAGATGTTTTTC. The chain couples TRDV2 to TRDJ3; TRDD3 aligns across 12 bases. V lost 3 bases, J lost 0 bases, and 8 bases stayed unmatched. The CDR3 is made up of 20 amino acids. Germline V CDR1 and CDR2: GEAIGNYY, EKD.

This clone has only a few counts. The CDR3 nucleotides are TGTGCCTGTGACACCCTCCCTAGACTGGGGGATAACACCGATAAACTCATCTTT. As protein: CACDTLPRLGDNTDKLIF. J is TRDJ1 and V is TRDV2; 11 bases agree with TRDD3. Germline CDR1 GEAIGNYY, CDR2 EKD. The trim removed 0 bases at V and 0 bases at J, leaving 8 bases unmatched. The CDR3 loop spans 18 amino acids.

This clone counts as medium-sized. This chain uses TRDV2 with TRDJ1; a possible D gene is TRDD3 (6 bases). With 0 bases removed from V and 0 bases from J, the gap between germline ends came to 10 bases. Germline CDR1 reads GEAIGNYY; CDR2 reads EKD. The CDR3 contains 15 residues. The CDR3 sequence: CACDTVGGNTDKLIF. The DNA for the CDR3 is TGTGCCTGTGACACCGTCGGGGGGAACACCGATAAACTCATCTTT.

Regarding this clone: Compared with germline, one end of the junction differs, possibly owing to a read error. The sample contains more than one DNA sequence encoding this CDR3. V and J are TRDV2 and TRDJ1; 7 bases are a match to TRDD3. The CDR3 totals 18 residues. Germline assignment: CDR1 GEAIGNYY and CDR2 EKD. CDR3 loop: CACDTLLSRGIYTDKLIF. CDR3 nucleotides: TGTGCCTGTGACACACTTCTTTCCCGGGGGATCTACACCGATAAACTCATCTTC.

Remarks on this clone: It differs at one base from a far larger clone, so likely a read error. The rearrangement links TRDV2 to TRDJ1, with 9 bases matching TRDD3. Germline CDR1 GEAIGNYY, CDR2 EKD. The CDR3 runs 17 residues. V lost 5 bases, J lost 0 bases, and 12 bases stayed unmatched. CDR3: CACVPVLGDPNTDKLIF. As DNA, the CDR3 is TGTGCCTGTGTCCCCGTACTGGGGGACCCTAACACCGATAAACTCATCTTT.

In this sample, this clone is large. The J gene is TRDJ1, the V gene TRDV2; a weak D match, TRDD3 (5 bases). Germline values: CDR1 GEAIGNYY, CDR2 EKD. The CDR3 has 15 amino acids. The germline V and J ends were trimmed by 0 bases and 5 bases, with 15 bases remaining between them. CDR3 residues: CACDTVLGRGDKLIF. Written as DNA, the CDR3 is TGTGCCTGTGACACCGTCCTGGGTCGGGGAGATAAACTCATCTTT.

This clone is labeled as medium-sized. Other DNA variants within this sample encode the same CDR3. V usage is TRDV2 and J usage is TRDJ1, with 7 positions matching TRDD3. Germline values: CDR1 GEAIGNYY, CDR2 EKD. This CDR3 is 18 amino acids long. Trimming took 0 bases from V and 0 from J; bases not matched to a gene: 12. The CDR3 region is CACDTVGDAGGHTDKLIF. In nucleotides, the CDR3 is TGTGCCTGTGACACCGTCGGAGACGCTGGGGGCCACACCGATAAACTCATCTTT.

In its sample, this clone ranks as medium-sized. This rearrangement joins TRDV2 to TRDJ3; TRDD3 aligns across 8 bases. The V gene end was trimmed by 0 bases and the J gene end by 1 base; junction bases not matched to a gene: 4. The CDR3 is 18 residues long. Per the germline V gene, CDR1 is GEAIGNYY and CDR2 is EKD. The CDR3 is CACDTVGDTSWDTRQMFF. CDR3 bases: TGTGCCTGTGACACCGTCGGGGATACATCCTGGGACACCCGACAGATGTTTTTC.